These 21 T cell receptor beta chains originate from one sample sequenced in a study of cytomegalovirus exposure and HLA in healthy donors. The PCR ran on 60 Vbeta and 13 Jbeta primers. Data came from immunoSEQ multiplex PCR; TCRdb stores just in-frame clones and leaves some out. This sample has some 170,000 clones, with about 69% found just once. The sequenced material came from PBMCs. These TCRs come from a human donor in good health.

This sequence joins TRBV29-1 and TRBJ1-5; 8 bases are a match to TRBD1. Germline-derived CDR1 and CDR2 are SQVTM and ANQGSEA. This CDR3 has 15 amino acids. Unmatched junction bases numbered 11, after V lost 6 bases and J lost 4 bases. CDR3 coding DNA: TGCAGCGTCACCGGGGGGACAGGTAAAAATCAGCCCCAGCATTTT. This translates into CSVTGGTGKNQPQHF.

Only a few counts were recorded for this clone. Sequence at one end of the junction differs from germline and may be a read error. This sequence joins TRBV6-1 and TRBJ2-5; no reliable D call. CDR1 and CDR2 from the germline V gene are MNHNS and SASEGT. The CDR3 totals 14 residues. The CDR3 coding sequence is TGTGCCACCAGTGCCAGTGGAGACCAAGAGACCCAGTACTTC. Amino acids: CATSASGDQETQYF.

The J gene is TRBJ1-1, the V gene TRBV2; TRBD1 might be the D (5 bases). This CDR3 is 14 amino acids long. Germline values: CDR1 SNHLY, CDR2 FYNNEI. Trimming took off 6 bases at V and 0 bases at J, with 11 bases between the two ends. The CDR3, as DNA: TGTGCCAGCAGCCCGACAGTCATGAACACTGAAGCTTTCTTT. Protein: CASSPTVMNTEAFF.

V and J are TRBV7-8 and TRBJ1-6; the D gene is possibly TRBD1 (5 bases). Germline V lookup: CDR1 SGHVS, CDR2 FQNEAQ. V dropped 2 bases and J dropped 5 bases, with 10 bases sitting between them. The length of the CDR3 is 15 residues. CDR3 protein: CASSLRRVNNSPLHF. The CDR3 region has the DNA TGTGCCAGCAGCTTACGCAGGGTTAATAATTCACCCCTCCACTTT.

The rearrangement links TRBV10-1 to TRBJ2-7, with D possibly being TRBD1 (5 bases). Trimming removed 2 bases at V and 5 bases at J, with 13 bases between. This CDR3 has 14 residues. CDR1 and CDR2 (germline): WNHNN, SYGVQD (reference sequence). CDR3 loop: CASSEGRGRDEQYF. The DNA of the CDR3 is TGCGCCAGCAGTGAGGGAAGGGGCCGGGACGAGCAGTACTTC.

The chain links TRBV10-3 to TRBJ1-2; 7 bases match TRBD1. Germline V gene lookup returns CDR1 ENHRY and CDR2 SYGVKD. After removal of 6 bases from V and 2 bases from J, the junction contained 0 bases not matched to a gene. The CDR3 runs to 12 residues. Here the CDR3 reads CAIRQGNYGYTF. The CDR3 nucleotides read TGTGCCATCAGACAGGGGAACTATGGCTACACCTTC.

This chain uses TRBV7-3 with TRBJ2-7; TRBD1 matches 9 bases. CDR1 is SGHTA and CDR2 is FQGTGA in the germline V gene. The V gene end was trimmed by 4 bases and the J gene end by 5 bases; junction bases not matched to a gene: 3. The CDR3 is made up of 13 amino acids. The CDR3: CASSSGQGNEQYF. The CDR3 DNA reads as TGTGCCAGCAGCTCGGGACAGGGTAACGAGCAGTACTTC.

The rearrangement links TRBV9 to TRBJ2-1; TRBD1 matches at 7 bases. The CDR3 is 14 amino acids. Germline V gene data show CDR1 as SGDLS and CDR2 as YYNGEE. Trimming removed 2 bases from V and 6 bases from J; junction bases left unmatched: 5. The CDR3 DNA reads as TGTGCCAGCAGCGTGGGGGACAGTTTCAATGAGCAGTTCTTC. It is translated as CASSVGDSFNEQFF.

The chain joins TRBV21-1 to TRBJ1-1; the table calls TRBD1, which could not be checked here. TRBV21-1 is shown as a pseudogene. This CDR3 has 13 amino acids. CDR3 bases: TGTGCCAGCACCGCAGGGGGCTTAACTGAAGCTTTCTTT. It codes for CASTAGGLTEAFF.

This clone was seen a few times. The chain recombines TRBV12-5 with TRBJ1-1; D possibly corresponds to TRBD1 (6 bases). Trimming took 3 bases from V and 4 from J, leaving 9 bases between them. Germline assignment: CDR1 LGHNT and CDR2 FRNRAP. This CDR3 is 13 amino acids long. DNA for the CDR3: TGTGCTAGTGGTTTTATCAGGGGCACTGAAGCTTTCTTT. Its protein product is CASGFIRGTEAFF.

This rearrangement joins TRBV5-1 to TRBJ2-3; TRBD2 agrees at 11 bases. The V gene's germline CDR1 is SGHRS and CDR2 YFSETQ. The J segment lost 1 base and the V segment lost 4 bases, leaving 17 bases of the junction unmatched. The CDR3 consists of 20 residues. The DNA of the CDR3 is TGCGCCAGCAGCAGCTTAGCGGGGGGGCAACTAACAGTGGGCACAGATACGCAGTATTTT. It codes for CASSSLAGGQLTVGTDTQYF. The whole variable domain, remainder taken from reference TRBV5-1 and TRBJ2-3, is KAGVTQTPRYLIKTRGQQVTLSCSPISGHRSVSWYQQTPGQGLQFLFEYFSETQRNKGNFPGRFSGRQFSNSRSEMNVSTLELGDSALYLCASSSLAGGQLTVGTDTQYFGPGTRLTVL.

CDR3 nucleotides: TGTGCCATCAGTGAGCCGGGGGGGCAGGAGACCCAGTACTTC. Translated, it gives CAISEPGGQETQYF. The rearrangement links TRBV10-3 to TRBJ2-5; 8 bases line up with TRBD2. CDR3 length equals 14 residues. V gave up 2 bases and J gave up 5 bases; unmatched junction bases: 4. Germline values: CDR1 ENHRY, CDR2 SYGVKD.

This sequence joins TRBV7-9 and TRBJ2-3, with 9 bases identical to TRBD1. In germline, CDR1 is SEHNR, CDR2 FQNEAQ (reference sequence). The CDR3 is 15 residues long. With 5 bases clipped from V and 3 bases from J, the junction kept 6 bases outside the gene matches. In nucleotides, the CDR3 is TGTGCCAGCAGCACCACAGGGGGCGGAACAGATACGCAGTATTTT. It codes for CASSTTGGGTDTQYF.

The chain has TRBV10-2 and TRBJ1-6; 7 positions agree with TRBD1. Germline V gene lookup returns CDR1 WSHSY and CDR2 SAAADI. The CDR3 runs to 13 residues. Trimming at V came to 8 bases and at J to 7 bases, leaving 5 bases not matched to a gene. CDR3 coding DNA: TGCGCCAGCTTGGGACAGCCAAATTCACCCCTCCACTTT. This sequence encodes CASLGQPNSPLHF.

In DNA, the CDR3 is TGTGCTACTCGGCAGGGTAGGGAGCTGTTTTTT. Translated: CATRQGRELFF. The chain links TRBV7-7 to TRBJ2-2; D might be TRBD1 (5 bases). CDR3 length: 11 residues. CDR1 SSHAT and CDR2 FNYEAQ come from the germline V gene (reference sequence).

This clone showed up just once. The CDR3 DNA is TGTGCCAGCTCACCAGACAGGGCGGGATCACCCCTCCACTTT. Translated, it gives CASSPDRAGSPLHF. This sequence joins TRBV18 and TRBJ1-6, with TRBD1 matching over 7 bases. Germline lookup yields CDR1 KGHSH and CDR2 LQKENI. This CDR3 spans 14 amino acids. Losses at the gene ends were 2 bases for V and 10 bases for J; bases not matched to a gene: 5.

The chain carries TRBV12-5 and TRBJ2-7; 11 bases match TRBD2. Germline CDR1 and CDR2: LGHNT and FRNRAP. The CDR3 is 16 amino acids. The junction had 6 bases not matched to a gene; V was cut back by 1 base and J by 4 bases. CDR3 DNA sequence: TGTGCTAGTGGTTTGGCTTATAGCGGGGGGGCTTACGAGCAGTACTTC. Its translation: CASGLAYSGGAYEQYF. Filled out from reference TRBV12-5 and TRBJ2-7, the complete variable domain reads DARVTQTPRHKVTEMGQEVTMRCQPILGHNTVFWYRQTMMQGLELLAYFRNRAPLDDSGMPKDRFSAEMPDATLATLKIQPSEPRDSAVYFCASGLAYSGGAYEQYFGPGTRLTVT.

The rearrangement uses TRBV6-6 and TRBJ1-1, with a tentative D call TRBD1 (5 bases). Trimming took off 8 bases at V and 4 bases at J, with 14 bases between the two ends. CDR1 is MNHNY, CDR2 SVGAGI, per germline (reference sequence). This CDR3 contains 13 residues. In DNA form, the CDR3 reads TGTGCCAGCGTACAGGACCTAAGCACTGAAGCTTTCTTT. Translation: CASVQDLSTEAFF.

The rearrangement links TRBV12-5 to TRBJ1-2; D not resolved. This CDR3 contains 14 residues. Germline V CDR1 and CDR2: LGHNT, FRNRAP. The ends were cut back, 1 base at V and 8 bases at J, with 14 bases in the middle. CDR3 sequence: CASGLGAGAWGYTF. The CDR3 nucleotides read TGTGCTAGTGGTTTGGGGGCGGGCGCGTGGGGCTACACCTTC.

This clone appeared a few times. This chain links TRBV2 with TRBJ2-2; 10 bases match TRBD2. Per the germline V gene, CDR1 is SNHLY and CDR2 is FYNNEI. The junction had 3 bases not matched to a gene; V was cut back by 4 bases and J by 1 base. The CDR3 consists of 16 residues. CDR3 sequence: CASSGPSGGNTGELFF. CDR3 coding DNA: TGTGCCAGCAGTGGTCCTAGCGGGGGGAACACCGGGGAGCTGTTTTTT.

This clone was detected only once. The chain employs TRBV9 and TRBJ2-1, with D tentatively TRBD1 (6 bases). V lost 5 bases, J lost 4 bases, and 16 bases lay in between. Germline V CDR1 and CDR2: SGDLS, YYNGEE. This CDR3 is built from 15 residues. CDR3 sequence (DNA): TGTGCCAGCAGTGCTTCCGGGACAATTTACAATGAGCAGTTCTTC. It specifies CASSASGTIYNEQFF. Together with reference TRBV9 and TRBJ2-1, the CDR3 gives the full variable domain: DSGVTQTPKHLITATGQRVTLRCSPRSGDLSVYWYQQSLDQGLQFLIQYYNGEERAKGNILERFSAQQFPDLHSELNLSSLELGDSALYFCASSASGTIYNEQFFGPGTRLTVL.